This T cell receptor beta chain stems from a study of radiotherapy plus CTLA-4 blockade in lung cancer. A few counts support this clone. The target antigen is unknown. Patients with chemo-refractory metastatic non-small-cell lung cancer received focal radiation plus CTLA-4 blockade with ipilimumab. Study-level findings and limits: Early clone dynamics of blood T cells, plus interferon-beta, reportedly predicted response best.

The data were produced by immunoSEQ multiplex PCR, yet TCRdb's version contains in-frame clones alone and is incomplete. The sample gives about 43,000 clones, less than 75% of which show up once; over 20% is in the top ten. V lost 0 bases to trimming and J lost 3 bases, with 8 bases between them. CDR1 and CDR2 (germline): MNHEY, SVGAGI. The CDR3 extends over 14 amino acids. This rearrangement joins TRBV6-5 to TRBJ2-5; a possible D gene is TRBD1 (6 bases). This sequence was found in a human donor with non-small cell lung cancer who had a partial response to radiotherapy plus ipilimumab. The material sequenced was peripheral blood, taken from a patient treated with radiotherapy plus ipilimumab. CDR3 protein: CASSYSWTEETQYF. The CDR3 DNA reads TGTGCCAGCAGTTACTCCTGGACAGAAGAGACCCAGTACTTC.